This TCR beta chain was identified during a study of human T cells and chemical hapten exposure. Whole-study results and caveats: PT1 expanded TCR numbers tracked positively with patch test score.

The V gene lost 0 bases and the J gene lost 2 bases, with 23 bases spanning the gap. This CDR3 comprises 19 residues. Germline V gene data show CDR1 as SGDLS and CDR2 as YYNGEE. TCRdb re-derived calls from the RACE reads in MiXCR, one entry per CDR3 protein. Of just over 350,000 distinct CDR3 sequences in the sample, more than 5% were seen once. This clonotype showed up many times. Its antigen is still unknown. Documented time point: patch test 2, 6 weeks after DPC sensitization. Treatment of the sample: therapeutic diphenylcyclopropenone sensitization with weekly scalp DPC. The material was whole blood, obtained in connection with sensitization to the hapten diphenylcyclopropenone (DPC). The chain joins TRBV9 to TRBJ1-2; D might be TRBD1 (6 bases). This clonotype was obtained from a young woman with alopecia areata. Some clones in this sample may be carry-over from other donors' samples. The CDR3 DNA sequence: TGTGCCAGCAGCGTAGATAGGGGGTTGGCTCGGAGGACGAACTATGGCTACACCTTC. This sequence encodes CASSVDRGLARRTNYGYTF.